This T cell receptor (beta chain) was sequenced for a study of blood T cells in healthy people across ages. By its share, this clonotype is medium-sized (0.01 to 0.1%). Its antigen is unidentified. It may be a read error: a sequence one base away is much more abundant. Study conclusions and caveats: The unknown donor CMV status may have confounded expanded clonotype changes.

With a J-beta primer mix and a sample-barcoded 5' primer, a second PCR ran about 6 to 11 cycles. Each cDNA molecule was tagged by a template-switch adaptor that had 12 random nucleotides. Each CDR3 protein is one row after TCRdb ran MiXCR on the 5' RACE reads. The table lists roughly 700,000 distinct CDR3 sequences, about 30% of them singletons. J lost 6 bases, V lost 5 bases, and 11 bases had no gene match. The CDR3 length is 14 residues. Germline V gene sequence: CDR1 DFQATT, CDR2 SNEGSKA (reference sequence). The source material was blood. The chain joins TRBV20-1 to TRBJ1-2, with 8 bases aligning to TRBD1. This sequence was found in a woman older than 75 in good health. The DNA for the CDR3 is TGCAGTGCTGACCCCGGGACAGGCCGGGATGGCTACACCTTC. Its protein is CSADPGTGRDGYTF.